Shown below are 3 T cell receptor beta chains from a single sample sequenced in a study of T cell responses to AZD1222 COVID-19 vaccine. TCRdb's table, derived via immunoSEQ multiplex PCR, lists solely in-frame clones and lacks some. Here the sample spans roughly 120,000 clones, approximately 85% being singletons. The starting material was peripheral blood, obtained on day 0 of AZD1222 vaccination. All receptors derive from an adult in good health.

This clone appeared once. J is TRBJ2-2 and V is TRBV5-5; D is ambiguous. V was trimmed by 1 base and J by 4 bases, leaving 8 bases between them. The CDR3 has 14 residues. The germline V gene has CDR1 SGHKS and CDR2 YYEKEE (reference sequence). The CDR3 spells CASSLIQITGELFF. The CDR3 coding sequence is TGTGCCAGCAGCTTGATACAGATCACCGGGGAGCTGTTTTTT.

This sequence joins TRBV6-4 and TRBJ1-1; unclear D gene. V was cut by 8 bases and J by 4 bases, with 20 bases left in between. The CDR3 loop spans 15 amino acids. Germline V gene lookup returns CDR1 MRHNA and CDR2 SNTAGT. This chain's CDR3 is CASRREGGEGTEAFF. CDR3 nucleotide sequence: TGTGCCAGCCGCCGCGAAGGTGGGGAGGGCACTGAAGCTTTCTTT.

The DNA of the CDR3 is TGTGCCAGCAGGGCTCGGACAGGGAACAATTCACCCCTCCACTTT. It specifies CASRARTGNNSPLHF. The V and J genes are TRBV5-8 and TRBJ1-6; 8 positions agree with TRBD1. Germline V CDR1 and CDR2: SGHTS, YDEGEE. V gave up 5 bases and J gave up 7 bases; unmatched junction bases: 8. The CDR3 extends over 15 amino acids.